Included here is one T cell receptor beta chain sequence, with context. This clonotype was detected ten times or more. Its antigen remains unidentified. Base-call qualities are not available, and no considerably larger clone is one nucleotide away. The sample comes from a study of Graves' ophthalmopathy and Graves' hyperthyroidism (dated by TCRdb to the late 2010s). In the study overall: Hyperthyroidism was considered stable if no progression to ophthalmopathy occurred within 18 months of follow-up. To explore V-J signatures that distinguish ophthalmopathy from hyperthyroidism, a discovery set of about a hundred patients was enrolled, made up of 43 with ophthalmopathy and 57 with stable hyperthyroidism. In several hyperthyroidism patients, the T-cell repertoire of thyroid tissue was compared with the T-cell repertoire of blood. TCR beta repertoire signatures were used to distinguish Graves' ophthalmopathy from Graves' hyperthyroidism and to predict progression to ophthalmopathy. After sampling, hyperthyroidism patients received methimazole starting at 30 mg daily, and ophthalmopathy patients received high-dose intravenous methylprednisolone. An independent validation cohort was composed of roughly 19 hyperthyroidism patients and around 15 patients who later progressed from hyperthyroidism to ophthalmopathy. In total, 135 blood samples were TCR-sequenced: approximately 42 ophthalmopathy, around 75 hyperthyroidism and about 17 hyperthyroidism-to-ophthalmopathy patients.

Patients with hyperthyroidism were aged 18 to 65 years, had been newly diagnosed, and had a disease duration of less than 2 months. Patients were excluded if they had other autoimmune diseases, uncontrolled infections, pregnancy or lactation. Clinical symptoms, serum thyroxine, TRAb, thyroid ultrasound and orbital computed tomography formed the basis of the diagnosis. Total RNA was extracted with Trizol reagent and quality-checked on an Agilent 2100 Bioanalyzer. TCR beta CDR3 regions were amplified from RNA transcripts for repertoire sequencing. A first-round RT-PCR used HTBI primers with the Qiagen OneStep RT-PCR kit, followed by a second-round multiplex PCR, size selection and purification. The libraries underwent paired-end sequencing with 100 bp reads on an Illumina HiSeq2000. The authors' analysis ran thus. SOAPnuke was used for read processing, and reads with adapters, uncalled bases, a mean Phred below 15, or no exact constant-primer or identifier match were discarded. COPE v1.2.5 was used to merge the high-quality paired reads. Clonotypes were defined as unique nucleotide sequences and were aligned to IMGT TRB V, D and J references using MiTCR v1.1. Only V-J combinations with frequency above 0.0001 were analysed, covering 99% to 99.2% of repertoires. A TCR clonal expansion and chaos score per V-J combination was defined as the ratio of F50 clonal expansion to chaos observed in the TCRdist matrix. Features were reduced by Welch's t-statistics and random forest to about a dozen V-J combinations, which fed a naive Bayes classifier. Thyroid-blood repertoire similarity was quantified with the Morisita-Horn index. Through fastp at Q25 and MiXCR, TCRdb rebuilt clones from the public reads, retaining in-frame beta chains. Rows merge per CDR3 protein into single entries with the most common DNA and genes. In this record, the V and J calls reflect TCRdb's handling and not the investigators' own analysis. For this sample there are 1 million to 1.3 million distinct CDR3 sequences; 35% to 40% appear just once. More than 9.5% of the sample goes to the ten largest clones.

Looking up the germline V gene yields CDR1 SGDLS and CDR2 YYNGEE. Measured from the cysteine to the phenylalanine, the CDR3 is 14 residues long. Only the CDR3 DNA stays, 42 bases, in frame from base 1. V gives up 4 bases and J gives up 8 bases, and the segment between their germline ends measures 16 bases. Study-wide conclusions, independent of this receptor: In cross-validation, the 13-signature model distinguished ophthalmopathy from stable hyperthyroidism with approximately 88% sensitivity and around 81% specificity, and in the test set the corresponding values were approximately 80% and 75%. No statistical method was used to predetermine the sample size, and group allocation was not hidden from the investigators. In validation, the model predicted ophthalmopathy progression with about 70% sensitivity and around 72% specificity; some 13 predicted patients were CT-confirmed with GO in a median of around 6.5 months. Among expanded thyroid clonotypes with frequency above 0.001, most also showed up in blood, which suggests that blood repertoires may reflect the thyroid immune response.

The TCR originated in an adult man with Graves' hyperthyroidism. In this chain, TRBV9 is recombined with TRBJ1-3; D gene: possibly TRBD1, on 5 matching bases. The sequencing sample was made of peripheral blood or thyroid tissue (not recorded which). The DNA is as follows: TGTGCCAGCAGCCCACCTCTCGGGGGAGACACCATATATTTT. Its coded protein is CASSPPLGGDTIYF.